The present entry profiles one TCR beta chain with its context. This clone appeared once. Its antigen is currently not known. This receptor came from a mouse, so its gene names and germline sequences are mouse ones too. The sample belongs to a study of tissue T cells after allogeneic stem cell transplantation (dated by TCRdb to the early 2020s). At the level of the whole study: The study profiled TCR beta repertoires in many tissues obtained from research autopsies of patients with and without GVHD, and also in mouse models of GVHD. The human part of the study was a prospective observational study with no blinding and no randomization.

The method was the immunoSEQ multiplex PCR assay. Adaptive Biotechnologies performed TCRbeta CDR3 sequencing at survey depth and reported CDR3 sequences, V/J genes, productive frequency, and template counts. TCR beta CDR3 regions were amplified from genomic DNA instead of RNA. For the original study's pipeline: Jensen-Shannon divergence was used to quantify pairwise repertoire overlap between tissues, with a value of 1 meaning complete divergence and a value of 0 meaning identical repertoires. Tissues were clustered by single-linkage agglomerative hierarchical clustering of pairwise JSD values, and the clustering results were displayed as dendrograms. GLIPH2 was run on all patient samples with simulation_depth 1000, kmer_min_depth 3, cdr3_length_cutoff 8, keeping groups with more than two unique CDR3s. A standardized tissue-overlap score was generated by extrapolating Jaccard GLIPH-group overlap across patients to a standard repertoire size of 1000 clones. Linear mixed-effect models, with tissue as a fixed effect and individual as a random effect, were used to test how diversity related to clinical or experimental variables. TCRdb took over this immuneACCESS table, retaining in-frame rearrangements with V and J assigned. Such tables are incomplete; in checked studies, under half of the missing clones stem from an unresolved V gene, and the remainder is unexplained. For V, J and clone size, that table is used; D and trimming come from the DNA. The sample includes roughly 20,000 clones, with roughly three quarters observed a single time. The ten largest clones add up to 0.35% to 0.5% of the sample.

On the study overall, not on this receptor specifically: In both patients and mice, T cells from blood and spleen picked up only a limited part of the TCR repertoire that was detected in tissues. The patient cohort was small and varied clinically, and sampling depth was recognized as a limitation. Within patients, how anatomically similar tissues were was a major factor shaping TCR repertoire composition, regardless of disease or transplant status. Which tissue TCRs were alloreactive or antigen-specific was not determined in the study, and some of the clones might have been host cells that persisted. Only a few T cell clones appeared in more than one patient, yet motif-based clustering showed tissue-specific repertoire signatures that were shared between patients.

This receptor was taken from a female BALB/c mouse in good health. This strain is characterized by the MHC haplotype H2-d. The sequenced sample was blood.

The sequenced CDR3 bases are TGTAGTTCTAGAGAAGGCAGGGCCACAGAAGTCTTC. Translated, it gives CSSREGRATEVF. The whole CDR3 protein reads CSSREGRATEVFF. Recombination joined TRBV30 with TRBJ1-1; TRBD1 is perhaps the D gene, given 5 matching bases. The CDR3 is cut off 1 residue early in the read; its end comes from the germline J gene. The CDR3 spans 13 residues, from the cysteine through the phenylalanine. Of the CDR3's DNA, 36 bases were read; they are in frame from base 1. Taken from the germline V gene, the CDR1 and CDR2 loops are SQVVS and ANEGSEA. Cut back by 0 bases and 4 bases, the V and J ends lie 9 bases apart.